This T cell receptor (beta chain) was obtained from a study of blood T cell repertoires in COVID-19. Clones were sequenced by immunoSEQ multiplex PCR, and TCRdb holds only the in-frame ones, with some missing. The table has under 300,000 clones, under 90% seen once. The TCR comes from a woman between 35 and 50 years old who had recovered from COVID-19. The sequenced material came from peripheral blood.

The chain's CDR3 is CASSAPGATNEKLFF. Here the CDR3 DNA reads TGTGCCAGCAGCGCCCCAGGGGCAACTAATGAAAAACTGTTTTTT. The rearrangement joins TRBV9 to TRBJ1-4; the D gene is possibly TRBD1 (6 bases). The CDR3 loop spans 15 amino acids. CDR1 is SGDLS, CDR2 YYNGEE, per germline. Trimming took 3 bases from V and 0 from J, leaving 9 bases between them. Full variable domain (remainder filled in from reference TRBV9 and TRBJ1-4): DSGVTQTPKHLITATGQRVTLRCSPRSGDLSVYWYQQSLDQGLQFLIQYYNGEERAKGNILERFSAQQFPDLHSELNLSSLELGDSALYFCASSAPGATNEKLFFGSGTQLSVL.